What follows are 25 T cell receptor beta chains derived from one specimen sequenced in a study of T cell responses to AZD1222 COVID-19 vaccine. Sequenced by immunoSEQ multiplex PCR; TCRdb stores in-frame clones only, minus some. The data hold about 160,000 clones, with 90% to 95% observed a single time. This specimen consisted of peripheral blood, obtained 28 days after the second AZD1222 dose. The receptor set was obtained from an adult who received the AZD1222 COVID-19 vaccine.

CDR3 protein: CASSQGLAGAQGETQYF. The CDR3 region has the DNA TGTGCCAGCAGCCAAGGACTAGCGGGAGCTCAGGGGGAGACCCAGTACTTC. The V gene is TRBV7-2, the J gene TRBJ2-5; 13 bases are shared with TRBD2. The CDR3 runs to 17 residues. Germline V gene lookup returns CDR1 SGHTA and CDR2 FQGNSA. The V segment lost 5 bases and the J segment 5 bases; nucleotides outside the gene matches: 11.

The chain is built from TRBV19 and TRBJ2-3; weak D call: TRBD2 (6 bases). From germline, CDR1 is LNHDA and CDR2 SQIVND (reference sequence). Trimming stripped 7 bases from V and 1 base from J, with 9 bases between. The CDR3 spans 13 residues. In DNA, the CDR3 is TGTGCCAGTAACCCTAGCGGCACAGATACGCAGTATTTT. It translates to CASNPSGTDTQYF.

The gene calls are TRBV4-3 and TRBJ2-3; TRBD2 aligns across 10 bases. In germline, CDR1 is LGHNA, CDR2 YSLEER. Trimming removed 0 bases from V and 0 bases from J; junction bases left unmatched: 3. CDR3 length equals 17 residues. In nucleotides, the CDR3 is TGCGCCAGCAGCCAAGACCGACTAGCGGGCAGCACAGATACGCAGTATTTT. Residues: CASSQDRLAGSTDTQYF.

The chain combines TRBV5-6 with TRBJ1-6; the D is unclear. Trimming left V 0 bases short and J 9 bases short, with 13 bases between. Per germline, CDR1 SGHDT and CDR2 YYEEEE. The CDR3 length is 15 residues. The CDR3 reads CASSLDSPTRSPLHF. Here the CDR3 DNA reads TGTGCCAGCAGCTTGGACAGCCCCACTCGTTCACCCCTCCACTTT.

This clone showed up just once. The CDR3 DNA sequence: TGTGCCAGCAGCCTGACGGATATAAACTATGGCTACACCTTC. This encodes CASSLTDINYGYTF. V is TRBV28 and J is TRBJ1-2; D gene uncertain. CDR3 length equals 14 residues. Germline V gene data show CDR1 as MDHEN and CDR2 as SYDVKM. V dropped 6 bases and J dropped 2 bases, with 13 bases sitting between them.

This chain joins TRBV6-1 and TRBJ1-6, with D possibly TRBD1 on 5 matching bases. Germline values: CDR1 MNHNS, CDR2 SASEGT. Trimming removed 0 bases from V and 5 bases from J, with 8 bases in between. This CDR3 is built from 15 residues. Written as DNA, the CDR3 is TGTGCCAGCAGTGAAGCGGGGACGGATAATTCACCCCTCCACTTT. Translation: CASSEAGTDNSPLHF.

The J gene is TRBJ1-6, the V gene TRBV9; 7 bases are a match to TRBD1. Trimming cost V 3 bases and J 6 bases; bases outside gene matches: 3. Germline CDR1 SGDLS, CDR2 YYNGEE. CDR3 length: 14 residues. The CDR3, as DNA: TGTGCCAGCAGCGGGACAGGCCTTAATTCACCCCTCCACTTT. It encodes CASSGTGLNSPLHF.

The chain couples TRBV9 to TRBJ2-7, with 8 bases lining up with TRBD2. The CDR3 has 15 amino acids. The V and J ends lost 1 base and 4 bases, in that order; junction bases with no gene match: 7. Looked up from germline, CDR1 is SGDLS and CDR2 is YYNGEE. The CDR3 DNA is TGTGCCAGCAGCGTAAGAGCGGGAGTCGTATACGAGCAGTACTTC. Amino acid sequence: CASSVRAGVVYEQYF.

V usage is TRBV9 and J usage is TRBJ2-1, with D maybe TRBD1 (6 bases). CDR1 and CDR2 from the germline V gene are SGDLS and YYNGEE. V shed 2 bases and J shed 7 bases, with 16 bases lying between them. This CDR3 region has 15 residues. The CDR3 is CASSVVRGGVNEQFF. As DNA, the CDR3 is TGTGCCAGCAGCGTTGTGCGAGGGGGAGTTAATGAGCAGTTCTTC.

CDR3 coding DNA: TGCGCCAGCAGCTCCTCAGGGGGGGAAGCTTTCTTT. It yields the protein CASSSSGGEAFF. The V gene is TRBV5-1, the J gene TRBJ1-1; TRBD1 matches 7 bases. The CDR3 is 12 amino acids. Germline CDR1 SGHRS, CDR2 YFSETQ. Trimming cost V 3 bases and J 8 bases; bases outside gene matches: 4.

This chain connects TRBV4-1 to TRBJ2-5; 7 bases map to TRBD2. The ends lost 4 bases at V and 3 bases at J; junction bases unmatched: 11. The CDR3 has 16 amino acids. The germline CDR1 and CDR2 sequences are MGHRA and YSYEKL. CDR3 DNA sequence: TGCGCCAGCAGCCGCCCTACGGGCGGGAGAGAAGAGACCCAGTACTTC. This translates into CASSRPTGGREETQYF.

This sequence joins TRBV5-1 and TRBJ1-6; 7 bases map to TRBD1. J gave up 7 bases and V 6 bases, and 13 bases lay outside the gene matches. The CDR3 is made up of 16 amino acids. Germline CDR1 and CDR2: SGHRS and YFSETQ. CDR3 in DNA: TGCGCCAGCACCCTCATGGGGGCAGGGGGAAATTCACCCCTCCACTTT. Translated, it gives CASTLMGAGGNSPLHF.

The CDR3 loop is CASSPTSDTQYF. CDR3 nucleotide sequence: TGTGCCAGCTCACCAACCTCAGATACGCAGTATTTT. The rearrangement uses TRBV18 and TRBJ2-3; no reliable D call. The germline V and J ends were trimmed by 2 bases and 4 bases, with 4 bases remaining between them. In germline, CDR1 is KGHSH, CDR2 LQKENI. This CDR3 comprises 12 residues.

The J gene is TRBJ2-1, the V gene TRBV18; D gene uncertain. The CDR3 is 15 amino acids. V lost 1 base and J lost 6, with 13 bases in between. CDR1 is KGHSH, CDR2 LQKENI, per germline. CDR3: CASSPQTQAVNEQFF. CDR3 DNA sequence: TGTGCCAGCTCACCACAGACGCAGGCCGTCAATGAGCAGTTCTTC.

The rearrangement joins TRBV20-1 to TRBJ2-1; D might be TRBD2 (5 bases). The germline CDR1 and CDR2 sequences are DFQATT and SNEGSKA (reference sequence). The V and J ends lost 1 base and 9 bases respectively, with 7 bases between them. This CDR3 is 11 amino acids long. Written as DNA, the CDR3 is TGCAGTGCTAGAGTAGCGTCTGAGCAGTTCTTC. Translated, it gives CSARVASEQFF.

The chain carries TRBV9 and TRBJ1-1; perhaps TRBD1 as D (6 bases). CDR1 and CDR2 (germline): SGDLS, YYNGEE. CDR3 size: 15 residues. V gave up 7 bases and J gave up 4 bases, with 20 bases separating them. The CDR3 sequence: CASGPFGGQGTEAFF. The CDR3 nucleotides read TGTGCCAGCGGCCCGTTCGGGGGGCAAGGCACTGAAGCTTTCTTT.

The V and J genes are TRBV6-5 and TRBJ1-5; D ambiguous. Between the trimmed V and J ends, which lost 6 bases and 0 bases, there was a span of 12 bases. CDR3 length: 15 residues. Per germline, CDR1 MNHEY and CDR2 SVGAGI. In DNA form, the CDR3 reads TGTGCCAGCAGGCTTGGGTGGGATAGCAATCAGCCCCAGCATTTT. Amino acid sequence: CASRLGWDSNQPQHF.

This clone appeared a single time. The chain is built from TRBV3-1 (or the pseudogene TRBV3-2) and TRBJ2-1; 9 positions match TRBD1. CDR3 length: 17 residues. Trimming took 1 base from V and 3 from J; bases not matched to a gene: 7. Germline CDR1 is LGHDT and CDR2 is YNNKEL (reference sequence). The CDR3: CASSQVSGTGIYNEQFF. DNA of the CDR3: TGTGCCAGCAGCCAAGTCTCTGGGACAGGGATCTACAATGAGCAGTTCTTC.

The chain links TRBV4-3 to TRBJ2-1; a possible D gene is TRBD1 (5 bases). Trimming took 0 bases from V and 4 from J, leaving 10 bases between them. Per the germline V gene, CDR1 is LGHNA and CDR2 is YSLEER. The CDR3 loop spans 15 amino acids. CDR3 sequence (DNA): TGCGCCAGCAGCCAAGATAGGGGCAGTTACAATGAGCAGTTCTTC. Encoded protein: CASSQDRGSYNEQFF.

V gene TRBV18 combines with J gene TRBJ2-1; D perhaps matches TRBD2 (5 bases). This CDR3 has 16 residues. The germline gives CDR1 KGHSH, CDR2 LQKENI. V lost 1 base, J lost 5 bases, and 15 bases lay in between. Here the CDR3 reads CASSPRNSGTNNEQFF. CDR3 bases: TGTGCCAGCTCACCACGGAACAGCGGAACTAACAATGAGCAGTTCTTC.

The rearrangement links TRBV19 to TRBJ1-1; D gene ambiguous. Germline V gene data show CDR1 as LNHDA and CDR2 as SQIVND (reference sequence). V shed 3 bases and J shed 6 bases, with 11 bases lying between them. This CDR3 contains 13 residues. CDR3 region: CASSIGGRPEAFF. The CDR3, as DNA: TGTGCCAGTAGTATCGGCGGGCGTCCTGAAGCTTTCTTT.

The chain uses TRBV7-6 and TRBJ1-4; 10 nucleotides line up with TRBD1. With V trimmed by 1 base and J by 10 bases, 6 bases remained unmatched. The germline V gene encodes CDR1 SGHVS and CDR2 FNYEAQ. There are 15 residues in the CDR3. CDR3 sequence: CASSLGDRGGGKLFF. The CDR3 region has the DNA TGTGCCAGCAGCTTAGGGGACAGGGGCGGGGGAAAACTGTTTTTT.

This chain uses TRBV18 with TRBJ2-5; D not resolved. V gave up 0 bases and J gave up 5 bases, with 13 bases separating them. The CDR3 is made up of 15 amino acids. Germline V lookup: CDR1 KGHSH, CDR2 LQKENI. CDR3 in DNA: TGTGCCAGCTCACCACCGTCACTTGGGGTGGAGACCCAGTACTTC. It yields the protein CASSPPSLGVETQYF. The full variable domain, in which reference TRBV18 and TRBJ2-5 provide the parts outside the CDR3, is NAGVMQNPRHLVRRRGQEARLRCSPMKGHSHVYWYRQLPEEGLKFMVYLQKENIIDESGMPKERFSAEFPKEGPSILRIQQVVRGDSAAYFCASSPPSLGVETQYFGPGTRLLVL.

CDR3 sequence (DNA): TGTGCCACTGGACAGTTCAATCAGCCCCAGCATTTT. This sequence encodes CATGQFNQPQHF. The chain links TRBV6-5 to TRBJ1-5; D perhaps matches TRBD1 (6 bases). The CDR3 consists of 12 residues. The germline gives CDR1 MNHEY, CDR2 SVGAGI. V gave up 10 bases and J gave up 3 bases, with 10 bases separating them.

The CDR3 reads CASSYGGWTYEQYF. Written as DNA, the CDR3 is TGTGCCAGCAGTTACGGGGGCTGGACCTACGAGCAGTACTTC. The J gene is TRBJ2-7, the V gene TRBV6-2 or TRBV6-3, with D perhaps matching TRBD1 (6 bases). The CDR3 totals 14 residues. CDR1 and CDR2 (germline): MNHEY, SVGEGT. V was pared by 2 bases and J by 2 bases, with 10 bases between.